Shown below are 25 T cell receptor beta chains from a single sample sequenced in a study of human T cells and chemical hapten exposure. Time point: patch test 2, 6 weeks after DPC sensitization. Documented treatment: therapeutic diphenylcyclopropenone sensitization with weekly scalp DPC. MiXCR, applied by TCRdb to the RACE reads, yields one record per CDR3 protein. The profile shows approximately 100,000 distinct CDR3 sequences, roughly a tenth of them singletons. The input for sequencing was whole blood, taken in connection with sensitization to the hapten diphenylcyclopropenone (DPC). These receptors originate from a woman aged 40 to 49 with alopecia areata. Some clones in this sample may be carry-over from other donors' samples.

The chain is built from TRBV7-2 and TRBJ2-7, with unresolved D. The V end was cut by 3 bases, the J end by 3 bases, with 15 bases between. CDR1 is SGHTA and CDR2 is FQGNSA in the germline V gene. The CDR3 has 15 residues. The CDR3 sequence: CASSFEAAANYEQYF. The CDR3 nucleotides read TGTGCCAGCAGCTTTGAAGCCGCAGCTAACTACGAGCAGTACTTC.

This clonotype was recorded at least ten times. The chain joins TRBV28 to TRBJ2-3; D gene uncertain. Germline-derived CDR1 and CDR2 are MDHEN and SYDVKM. Trimming removed 4 bases at V and 10 bases at J, with 15 bases between. The CDR3 is 13 amino acids. The DNA for the CDR3 is TGTGCCAGCAGTTCTGTATCCAGCGACCCGCAGTATTTT. Its translation is CASSSVSSDPQYF. Filled out from reference TRBV28 and TRBJ2-3, the complete variable domain reads DVKVTQSSRYLVKRTGEKVFLECVQDMDHENMFWYRQDPGLGLRLIYFSYDVKMKEKGDIPEGYSVSREKKERFSLILESASTNQTSMYLCASSSVSSDPQYFGPGTRLTVL.

This clonotype was seen many times. The rearrangement links TRBV5-1 to TRBJ1-1; D is unclear. CDR1 and CDR2 (germline): SGHRS, YFSETQ. The CDR3 has 11 amino acids. Trimming took 5 bases from V and 8 from J, leaving 10 bases between them. The CDR3 protein is CASRLGPEAFF. The CDR3 DNA reads as TGCGCCAGCAGGTTAGGACCCGAAGCTTTCTTT.

This chain uses TRBV29-1 with TRBJ2-3; the match to TRBD1 covers 12 bases. V gave up 5 bases and J gave up 7 bases; unmatched junction bases: 10. Germline V lookup: CDR1 SQVTM, CDR2 ANQGSEA. This CDR3 contains 15 residues. CDR3 sequence: CSVRGTGGDPYTQYF. Written as DNA, the CDR3 is TGCAGCGTTCGGGGGACAGGGGGCGATCCTTATACGCAGTATTTT.

This clonotype was observed many times. The chain combines TRBV28 with TRBJ2-3, with TRBD2 matching over 11 bases. Germline V gene sequence: CDR1 MDHEN, CDR2 SYDVKM. V shed 8 bases and J 4 bases; nucleotides not matched to a gene: 5. The CDR3 is made up of 14 amino acids. CDR3 in DNA: TGTGCCAGCGCACCTAGCGGGGGGCCAGATACGCAGTATTTT. It translates to CASAPSGGPDTQYF.

This chain joins TRBV9 and TRBJ1-1; no definite D call. The CDR3 runs to 12 residues. Germline V CDR1 and CDR2: SGDLS, YYNGEE. V was shortened by 0 bases and J by 8 bases, with 8 bases between the two germline ends. The CDR3 DNA is TGTGCCAGCAGCGTAGGGGTAGGGGAAGCTTTCTTT. Amino acids: CASSVGVGEAFF.

In this sample, this clonotype turned up many times. This chain links TRBV7-2 with TRBJ1-1; D gene unclear. With 3 bases removed from V and 0 bases from J, the gap between germline ends came to 8 bases. The CDR3 is 14 amino acids. In germline, CDR1 is SGHTA, CDR2 FQGNSA. The CDR3 loop is CASSFGAVNTEAFF. The CDR3 DNA reads TGTGCCAGCAGCTTCGGTGCAGTGAACACTGAAGCTTTCTTT.

The rearrangement uses TRBV2 and TRBJ1-5, with D tentatively TRBD1 (6 bases). CDR1 is SNHLY and CDR2 is FYNNEI in the germline V gene. CDR3 length: 15 amino acids. Trimming cost V 7 bases and J 3 bases, with 16 bases left between them. The CDR3 spells CASIRETGINQPQHF. CDR3 sequence (DNA): TGTGCCAGCATCAGGGAAACAGGGATCAATCAGCCCCAGCATTTT. The full variable domain, in which reference TRBV2 and TRBJ1-5 provide the parts outside the CDR3, is EPEVTQTPSHQVTQMGQEVILRCVPISNHLYFYWYRQILGQKVEFLVSFYNNEISEKSEIFDDQFSVERPDGSNFTLKIRSTKLEDSAMYFCASIRETGINQPQHFGDGTRLSIL.

This clonotype came up a few times. This rearrangement joins TRBV6-2 or TRBV6-3 to TRBJ1-2; D unclear. This CDR3 spans 13 amino acids. CDR1 and CDR2 from the germline V gene are MNHEY and SVGEGT. V gave up 2 bases and J gave up 3 bases, with 7 bases separating them. CDR3 residues: CASSYTSDYGYTF. For the CDR3, the DNA is TGTGCCAGCAGTTACACGTCCGACTATGGCTACACCTTC.

The sample holds a few counts of this clonotype. This chain joins TRBV18 and TRBJ2-1, with 7 nucleotides matching TRBD1. V lost 3 bases and J lost 3; bases outside the gene matches: 8. Germline-derived CDR1 and CDR2 are KGHSH and LQKENI. This CDR3 comprises 16 residues. This CDR3 is CASSPPGTDLYNEQFF. As DNA, the CDR3 is TGTGCCAGCTCACCGCCCGGGACAGACCTCTACAATGAGCAGTTCTTC.

In this sample, this clonotype turned up a few times. J is TRBJ2-2 and V is TRBV3-1, with D maybe TRBD2 (6 bases). V lost 8 bases and J 5 bases, leaving 12 bases between the germline ends. Germline CDR1 LGHDT, CDR2 YNNKEL (reference sequence). The CDR3 totals 13 residues. CDR3 sequence (DNA): TGTGCCAGCTTGGGAGGCCAAACCGGGGAGCTGTTTTTT. This encodes CASLGGQTGELFF.

This clonotype showed up many times. The rearrangement links TRBV12-3 or TRBV12-4 to TRBJ2-7; 9 bases match TRBD1. The CDR3 spans 14 residues. Unmatched junction bases numbered 8, after V lost 5 bases and J lost 6 bases. CDR3 in amino acids: CASSPGQGRFEQYF. The CDR3 DNA reads TGTGCCAGCAGTCCCGGACAGGGGCGATTCGAGCAGTACTTC.

At least ten counts were recorded for this clonotype. The V and J genes are TRBV10-2 and TRBJ2-1; TRBD1 is a possible D gene (5 bases). Germline V gene sequence: CDR1 WSHSY, CDR2 SAAADI. With 7 bases removed from V and 5 bases from J, the gap between germline ends came to 12 bases. The CDR3 consists of 13 residues. CDR3 residues: CASTGDRNNEQFF. In nucleotides, the CDR3 is TGCGCCAGCACAGGAGACAGAAACAATGAGCAGTTCTTC.

A remark on this clonotype: A read error is possible here, since a much larger clone lies one base away. The chain links TRBV5-1 to TRBJ2-5; no reliable D call. This CDR3 contains 14 residues. Germline lookup yields CDR1 SGHRS and CDR2 YFSETQ. CDR3 amino acids: CANSLSAARETQYF. The CDR3 DNA is TGCGCCAACAGCTTATCGGCAGCCAGAGAGACCCAGTACTTC.

V gene TRBV5-1 combines with J gene TRBJ1-1, with D hard to call. This CDR3 spans 12 amino acids. The germline V gene has CDR1 SGHRS and CDR2 YFSETQ. Between the trimmed V and J ends, which lost 4 bases and 10 bases, there was a span of 14 bases. CDR3 DNA sequence: TGCGCCAGCAGCCCGGTGGGAGAAGGAGCTTTCTTT. This sequence encodes CASSPVGEGAFF.

This clonotype was seen at least ten times. The genes are TRBV11-3 and TRBJ1-1, with TRBD1 as a possible D gene (5 bases). Deletions cut 5 bases from V and 3 bases from J, with 19 bases between. The length of the CDR3 is 16 residues. Per the germline V gene, CDR1 is SGHNT and CDR2 is YENEEA. CDR3: CASSPGPEVLYTEAFF. The CDR3 region has the DNA TGTGCCAGCAGCCCGGGGCCCGAGGTTTTGTACACTGAAGCTTTCTTT.

This clonotype was detected many times. This sequence joins TRBV30 and TRBJ1-1, with TRBD1 matching 7 bases. V was clipped by 0 bases and J by 4 bases; unmatched bases: 20. Germline V gene sequence: CDR1 GTSNPN, CDR2 SVGIG (reference sequence). The CDR3 runs to 19 residues. CDR3 sequence: CAWSVQGVGYRGLGTEAFF. The DNA for the CDR3 is TGTGCCTGGAGTGTACAAGGGGTCGGGTACAGGGGATTGGGCACTGAAGCTTTCTTT.

This clonotype appeared many times. CDR3 loop: CASSLEAAIYEQYF. DNA for the CDR3: TGTGCCAGCAGCTTAGAGGCAGCCATCTACGAGCAGTACTTC. The chain is built from TRBV11-2 and TRBJ2-7, with no clear D. CDR1 and CDR2 (germline): SGHAT, FQNNGV. The CDR3 consists of 14 residues. The V end was cut by 0 bases, the J end by 3 bases, with 9 bases between.

This clonotype showed up many times. V gene TRBV29-1 combines with J gene TRBJ1-2; 8 nucleotides line up with TRBD1. The V and J ends lost 0 bases and 4 bases, in that order; junction bases with no gene match: 1. CDR1 SQVTM and CDR2 ANQGSEA come from the germline V gene. This CDR3 has 13 amino acids. For the CDR3, the DNA is TGCAGCGTTGAAGAGGGACAGGCCTATGGCTACACCTTC. Translating gives CSVEEGQAYGYTF.

This clonotype came up many times. V usage is TRBV30 and J usage is TRBJ2-7; 9 bases fit TRBD1. After removal of 2 bases from V and 10 bases from J, the junction contained 9 bases not matched to a gene. The germline V gene has CDR1 GTSNPN and CDR2 SVGIG (reference sequence). The CDR3 runs 13 residues. DNA for the CDR3: TGTGCCTGGAGTTATACCGGACAGGGGCTTCAGTACTTC. It codes for CAWSYTGQGLQYF.

This clonotype was observed once. Possible read error: a much larger clone is one base away. The chain joins TRBV6-2 or TRBV6-3 to TRBJ1-1; D remains ambiguous. The CDR3 totals 13 residues. Germline V gene sequence: CDR1 MNHEY, CDR2 SVGEGT. In DNA form, the CDR3 reads TGTGTCAGCACCCCGGGAAGGGCCGCTGAAGCTTTCTTT. Its translation: CVSTPGRAAEAFF.

V and J are TRBV18 and TRBJ1-4; 7 positions match TRBD1. From germline, CDR1 is KGHSH and CDR2 LQKENI. The CDR3 runs 14 residues. V was clipped by 2 bases and J by 6 bases; unmatched bases: 3. The CDR3 DNA sequence: TGTGCCAGCTCACCAACAGGGGTGGATGAAAAACTGTTTTTT. Amino acids: CASSPTGVDEKLFF.

This clonotype has a handful of counts. The rearrangement joins TRBV6-2 or TRBV6-3 to TRBJ1-5; no definite D call. This CDR3 is 17 amino acids long. With 0 bases removed from V and 3 bases from J, the gap between germline ends came to 15 bases. Germline assignment: CDR1 MNHEY and CDR2 SVGEGT. This CDR3 is CASSYSMAGVNNQPQHF. DNA for the CDR3: TGTGCCAGCAGTTACTCGATGGCAGGAGTAAACAATCAGCCCCAGCATTTT.

This clonotype was recorded at least ten times. The chain joins TRBV7-2 to TRBJ2-3; 12 bases match TRBD2. V lost 1 base and J lost 3; bases outside the gene matches: 5. The CDR3 runs to 17 residues. Germline V CDR1 and CDR2: SGHTA, FQGNSA. The CDR3 is CASSLGSSGGATDTQYF. The CDR3 bases are TGTGCCAGCAGCTTAGGTTCTAGCGGGGGGGCAACAGATACGCAGTATTTT.

This clonotype was observed a handful of times. The chain links TRBV4-3 to TRBJ2-1; tentatively, D is TRBD1 (5 bases). Germline values: CDR1 LGHNA, CDR2 YSLEER. This CDR3 comprises 15 residues. V lost 0 bases and J lost 2, with 8 bases in between. CDR3 sequence: CASSQDRGAYNEQFF. CDR3 bases: TGCGCCAGCAGCCAAGATAGGGGTGCCTACAATGAGCAGTTCTTC.